The rows below give T cell receptor beta chains drawn from one sample of a study of T cell responses to AZD1222 COVID-19 vaccine. Method: immunoSEQ multiplex PCR; TCRdb's copy keeps in-frame clones and lacks some. The table shows 130,000 or so clones, with around 90% occurring only once. The source was peripheral blood, collected on day 0 of AZD1222 vaccination. Receptors were obtained from an adult in good health. Each CDR3 is given with its conserved first and last residue. A D gene is named only where the DNA matches it firmly.

d_call j_call v_call cdr3_aa
TRBD1 TRBJ2-4 TRBV7-2 CASSLAGTGSGSGIQYF
. TRBJ2-5 TRBV5-1 CASRAKETQYF
. TRBJ2-1 TRBV7-2 CASSLRAGGGEWFF
TRBD2 TRBJ2-1 TRBV7-9 CASSPGLAGQFF
TRBD1 TRBJ2-5 TRBV11-2 CASSFGQGHETQYF
. TRBJ2-1 TRBV11-2 CASSIGTNRGEQFF
. TRBJ1-4 TRBV5-6 CASSLGQINEKLFF
TRBD1 TRBJ2-7 TRBV5-1 CASSLVGQGNYEQYF
TRBD2 TRBJ2-1 TRBV6-5 CASNGAGGNEQFF
. TRBJ1-2 TRBV12-3/TRBV12-4 CASSLGGPGGYTF
. TRBJ1-1 TRBV30 CAWIGVEAFF
TRBD1 TRBJ1-2 TRBV7-9 CASRRDREGYTF
. TRBJ2-7 TRBV25-1 CASSVGGSYEQYF
. TRBJ2-3 TRBV7-9 CASSLARESTDTQYF
. TRBJ1-4 TRBV7-6 CASSPGTDDEKLFF
. TRBJ2-7 TRBV7-9 CASSLVGGSYEQYF
TRBD2 TRBJ2-3 TRBV7-9 CASSLRRGEDTQYF
. TRBJ1-5 TRBV27 CASSLWGNQPQHF
TRBD2 TRBJ2-7 TRBV28 CASSPLPRSLAGGPYEQYF
TRBD2 TRBJ2-3 TRBV7-2 CASSLGLAADTQYF
TRBD2 TRBJ2-2 TRBV9 CASSAEVAGPNTGELFF
TRBD2 TRBJ2-7 TRBV9 CASSVGREGYEQYF
. TRBJ1-2 TRBV7-2 CASNPPGTNYGYTF
. TRBJ1-1 TRBV18 CASSPLGRGESTEAFF
. TRBJ1-1 TRBV19 CASSMLYGTENTEAFF
. TRBJ1-6 TRBV6-5 CASSYGGSSYNSPLHF
. TRBJ1-2 TRBV30 CAWSAGGGYTF
. TRBJ2-7 TRBV12-3/TRBV12-4 CASRTTHSYEQYF
. TRBJ1-5 TRBV5-6 CASSLTGRQPQHF
TRBD2 TRBJ2-1 TRBV6-5 CASRETSGRINEQFF
. TRBJ1-6 TRBV4-2 CASSQGAGQRSPLHF
. TRBJ1-3 TRBV29-1 CSAEGPNSGNTIYF
TRBD2 TRBJ2-4 TRBV30 CAWSGPRGTSGRADIQYF
TRBD1 TRBJ1-5 TRBV5-6 CASSLDRGLGQPQHF
TRBD2 TRBJ2-3 TRBV24-1 CATSDLLSSGDDTQYF
TRBD1 TRBJ1-2 TRBV30 CAWKPGQGGIYGYTF
. TRBJ2-1 TRBV2 CASSPGTRSYNEQFF
. TRBJ1-1 TRBV19 CASSRTEAFF
TRBD1 TRBJ1-2 TRBV10-1 CASSEVKGAAKGYTF
. TRBJ1-5 TRBV10-3 CAISGGVGPGGNQPQHF
TRBD1 TRBJ1-2 TRBV19 CASSYYRGTSYGYTF
. TRBJ1-1 TRBV14 CASSRGDSWAEAFF
TRBD1 TRBJ2-3 TRBV7-9 CASSLRQGGTDTQYF
. TRBJ1-2 TRBV9 CVSSVGGGINYGYTF
TRBD2 TRBJ2-5 TRBV2 CASSAVRGGGAGETQYF
TRBD1 TRBJ2-7 TRBV11-1 CASSLAQGSPYEQYF
TRBD2 TRBJ2-1 TRBV6-5 CASSYSSGRPYNEQFF
TRBD2 TRBJ2-1 TRBV7-8 CASSLDLGGLAGTEQFF
TRBD2 TRBJ2-5 TRBV5-1 CASSFGRGQETQYF
. TRBJ1-1 TRBV5-5 CASSLDPNTEAFF
. TRBJ2-7 TRBV18 CASSPSAGTEQYF
. TRBJ1-1 TRBV11-2 CASSFGRDTEAFF
TRBD2 TRBJ2-1 TRBV6-1 CASSKAGIRASGADEQFF